Listed below are T cell receptor beta chains from one sample, sequenced in a study of CD8 T cells in Susac syndrome. TCRdb re-called the immunoSEQ multiplex PCR reads through MiXCR, storing one row per CDR3 protein. The sample carries 150,000 or so distinct CDR3 sequences, about 93% recorded once. Sequenced: CD4+ T cells from PBMCs. These receptors were collected from a human donor in good health. Both conserved end residues are trimmed from each CDR3. Clone size is shown for a subset of rows, as once, few, many or a class of expanded clone.

clone_size j_call v_call cdr3_aa
few TRBJ1-1 TRBV5-1 ASSTTAGNTEAF
- TRBJ2-6 TRBV2 ASSEAHEYSGANVLT
- TRBJ2-6 TRBV7-3 ASSLYTSSGANVLT
few TRBJ1-6 TRBV12-3/TRBV12-4 ASSLGQGGNSPLH
once TRBJ1-2 TRBV30 AGRMDYGYT
- TRBJ2-1 TRBV6-1 ASISNEQF
- TRBJ2-2 TRBV3-1 ASSQDRNTGELF
- TRBJ2-3 TRBV15 ATAAATRTDTQY
- TRBJ2-2 TRBV10-3 AISGSTGELF
once TRBJ1-1 TRBV19 ASGSGEAF
- TRBJ2-7 TRBV30 AWSISDEQY
- TRBJ2-1 TRBV7-9 ASSQANEQF
- TRBJ2-7 TRBV28 ASITTGGNPYEQY
- TRBJ2-3 TRBV4-2 ASSQDFGGGTDTQY
- TRBJ2-7 TRBV5-4 ASSSGGQGTYEQY
- TRBJ2-5 TRBV2 AARQGAETQY
- TRBJ1-4 TRBV15 AVCELGRANEKLF
- TRBJ2-7 TRBV4-1 ASSHYGREQY
- TRBJ2-1 TRBV15 ATSGYNEQF
- TRBJ2-3 TRBV24-1 ATSDPSPGGQDTQY
- TRBJ2-7 TRBV20-1 SASGGQSYEQY
- TRBJ2-7 TRBV6-2/TRBV6-3 ASSTLDRSYEQY